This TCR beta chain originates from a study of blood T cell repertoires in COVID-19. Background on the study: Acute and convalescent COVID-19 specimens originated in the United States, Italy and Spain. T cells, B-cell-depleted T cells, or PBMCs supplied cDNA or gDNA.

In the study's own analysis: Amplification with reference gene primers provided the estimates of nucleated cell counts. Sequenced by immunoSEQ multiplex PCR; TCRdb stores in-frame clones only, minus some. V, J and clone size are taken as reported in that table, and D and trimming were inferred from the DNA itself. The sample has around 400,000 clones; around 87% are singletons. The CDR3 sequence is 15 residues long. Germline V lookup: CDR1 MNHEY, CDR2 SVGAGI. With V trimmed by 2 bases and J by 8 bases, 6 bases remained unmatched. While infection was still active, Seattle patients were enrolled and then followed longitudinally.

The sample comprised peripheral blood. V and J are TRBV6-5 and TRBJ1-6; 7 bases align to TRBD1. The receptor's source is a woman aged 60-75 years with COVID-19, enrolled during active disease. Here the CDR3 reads CASSYQGTDYSPLHF. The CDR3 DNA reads TGTGCCAGCAGTTACCAAGGGACAGATTATTCACCCCTCCACTTT.